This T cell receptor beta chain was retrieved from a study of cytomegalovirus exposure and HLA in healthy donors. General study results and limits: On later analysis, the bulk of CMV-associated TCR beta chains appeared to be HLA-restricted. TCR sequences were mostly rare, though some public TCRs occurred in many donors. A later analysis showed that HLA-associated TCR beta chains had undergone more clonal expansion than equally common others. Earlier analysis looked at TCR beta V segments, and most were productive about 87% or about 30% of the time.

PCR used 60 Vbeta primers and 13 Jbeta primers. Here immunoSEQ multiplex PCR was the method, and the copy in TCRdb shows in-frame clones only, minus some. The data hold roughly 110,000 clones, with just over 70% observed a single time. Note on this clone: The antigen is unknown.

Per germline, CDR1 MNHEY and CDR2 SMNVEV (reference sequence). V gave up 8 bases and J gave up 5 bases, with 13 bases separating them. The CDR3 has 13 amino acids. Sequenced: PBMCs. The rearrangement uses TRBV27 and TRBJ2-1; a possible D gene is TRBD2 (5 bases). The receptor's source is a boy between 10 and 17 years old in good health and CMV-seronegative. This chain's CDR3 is CASGSGSDNEQFF. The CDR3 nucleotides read TGTGCCAGCGGCAGTGGGAGCGACAATGAGCAGTTCTTC.